These 29 T cell receptor beta chains came from one sample sequenced in a study of blood T cell repertoires in COVID-19. Sequencing used immunoSEQ multiplex PCR; TCRdb keeps in-frame clones, though not all of them. The repertoire has 150,000 to 250,000 clones, roughly 90% of them found once; the top ten carry around 2.1%. The sample was PBMCs or T cells enriched from blood (not recorded which). These TCRs come from a woman aged 25 to 45 who had recovered from COVID-19.

The V gene is TRBV19, the J gene TRBJ1-1; weak D call: TRBD1 (6 bases). The V end was cut by 6 bases, the J end by 1 base, with 12 bases between. Germline-derived CDR1 and CDR2 are LNHDA and SQIVND (reference sequence). The CDR3 sequence is 14 residues long. CDR3 bases: TGTGCCAGTAGAGGCACAGGGACGAACACTGAAGCTTTCTTT. This translates into CASRGTGTNTEAFF.

This clone was observed a few times. The chain recombines TRBV6-1 with TRBJ1-2; unclear D gene. The CDR3 contains 15 residues. V was pared by 2 bases and J by 4 bases, with 14 bases between. Germline CDR1 reads MNHNS; CDR2 reads SASEGT. CDR3 nucleotides: TGTGCCAGCAGTGAACAGGCGGGCCCTAGCTATGGCTACACCTTC. Residues: CASSEQAGPSYGYTF.

This chain connects TRBV13 to TRBJ1-4; no clear D gene. The CDR3 totals 15 residues. The ends were cut back, 7 bases at V and 4 bases at J, with 16 bases in the middle. Per germline, CDR1 PRHDT and CDR2 FYEKMQ (reference sequence). The CDR3 nucleotides are TGTGCCAGCACCCAGGCCTACAGAGATAATGAAAAACTGTTTTTT. This translates into CASTQAYRDNEKLFF.

The rearrangement links TRBV11-1 to TRBJ1-6, with no clear D. CDR1 and CDR2 (germline): SGHAT, FQDESV (reference sequence). The CDR3 covers 14 residues. Trimming removed 5 bases at V and 6 bases at J, with 11 bases between. DNA for the CDR3: TGTGCCAGCAGCCTCAGCGGCATTAATTCACCCCTCCACTTT. Protein product: CASSLSGINSPLHF.

This chain links TRBV2 with TRBJ1-2; 7 nucleotides match TRBD1. The germline CDR1 and CDR2 sequences are SNHLY and FYNNEI. The ends lost 7 bases at V and 3 bases at J; junction bases unmatched: 8. The CDR3 is 14 amino acids. The CDR3 DNA follows: TGTGCCAGCATTCCTCGGGACAGAGACTATGGCTACACCTTC. This sequence encodes CASIPRDRDYGYTF.

This rearrangement joins TRBV5-1 to TRBJ2-1, with D possibly TRBD1 on 6 matching bases. The CDR3 runs to 16 residues. Germline-derived CDR1 and CDR2 are SGHRS and YFSETQ. Trimming removed 4 bases from V and 8 bases from J, with 22 bases in between. The CDR3 spells CASSMFRTAPGDEQFF. CDR3 DNA sequence: TGCGCCAGCAGCATGTTTAGGACAGCCCCGGGCGATGAGCAGTTCTTC.

The chain is built from TRBV19 and TRBJ2-3, with 8 bases that match TRBD1. Germline assignment: CDR1 LNHDA and CDR2 SQIVND (reference sequence). The CDR3 runs 15 residues. The V gene end was trimmed by 5 bases and the J gene end by 3 bases; junction bases not matched to a gene: 7. CDR3 amino acids: CASSEDREGTDTQYF. CDR3 coding DNA: TGTGCCAGTAGTGAGGACAGGGAAGGGACAGATACGCAGTATTTT.

This chain links TRBV4-3 with TRBJ1-1; 7 bases are shared with TRBD1. CDR3 length equals 15 residues. V gave up 1 base and J gave up 5 bases; unmatched junction bases: 7. CDR1 LGHNA and CDR2 YSLEER come from the germline V gene. CDR3 sequence reads: CASSQVSGGWTEAFF. The CDR3 coding sequence is TGCGCCAGCAGCCAAGTGTCAGGGGGTTGGACTGAAGCTTTCTTT.

The chain recombines TRBV18 with TRBJ2-3; 8 bases align to TRBD2. CDR1 and CDR2 (germline): KGHSH, LQKENI. CDR3 length: 16 residues. V was pared by 2 bases and J by 1 base, with 5 bases of the junction left unmatched. CDR3 sequence reads: CASSPGLAGRTDTQYF. The CDR3 nucleotides read TGTGCCAGCTCACCAGGGTTAGCGGGGCGCACAGATACGCAGTATTTT.

This chain joins TRBV5-1 and TRBJ1-1, with TRBD1 matching over 8 bases. Germline CDR1 and CDR2: SGHRS and YFSETQ. The CDR3 sequence is 14 residues long. The J segment lost 5 bases and the V segment lost 7 bases, leaving 10 bases of the junction unmatched. The CDR3 here is CASRQGNGPTEAFF. CDR3 DNA: TGCGCCAGCCGACAGGGGAACGGACCTACTGAAGCTTTCTTT.

This clone was seen a handful of times. V is TRBV5-1 and J is TRBJ2-2; 7 bases agree with TRBD2. Germline CDR1 reads SGHRS; CDR2 reads YFSETQ. With V trimmed by 4 bases and J by 1 base, 16 bases remained unmatched. CDR3 size: 19 residues. The CDR3 loop reads CASSMDRGGWDVNTGELFF. The DNA of the CDR3 is TGCGCCAGCAGCATGGACCGGGGAGGGTGGGACGTGAACACCGGGGAGCTGTTTTTT.

V usage is TRBV7-2 and J usage is TRBJ1-3; the match to TRBD1 covers 11 bases. V was clipped by 1 base and J by 9 bases; unmatched bases: 5. Germline lookup yields CDR1 SGHTA and CDR2 FQGNSA. The CDR3 consists of 15 residues. This CDR3 reads CASSLGGGQGGTIYF. The CDR3 DNA follows: TGTGCCAGCAGCTTAGGTGGGGGACAGGGGGGCACCATATATTTT.

The gene calls are TRBV27 and TRBJ2-3; possible D gene TRBD2, 6 bases. V was cut by 3 bases and J by 10 bases, with 17 bases left in between. The length of the CDR3 is 14 residues. Germline CDR1 MNHEY, CDR2 SMNVEV (reference sequence). CDR3 bases: TGTGCCAGCAGTTTCCAGCAAGGGCGGGGAGCGCAGTATTTT. As protein: CASSFQQGRGAQYF.

The CDR3 DNA is TGTGCCAGCAGTTTAGGGACTCGCTATGAGCAGTTCTTC. This encodes CASSLGTRYEQFF. The chain combines TRBV12-3 or TRBV12-4 with TRBJ2-1; D is perhaps TRBD2 (5 bases). The CDR3 is made up of 13 amino acids. Deletions cut 1 base from V and 8 bases from J, with 9 bases between.

This chain links TRBV18 with TRBJ2-2; 9 bases fit TRBD2. This CDR3 is built from 14 residues. The V segment lost 6 bases and the J segment 7 bases; nucleotides outside the gene matches: 6. Germline CDR1 is KGHSH and CDR2 is LQKENI. The CDR3 region has the DNA TGTGCCAGCTCGCGACTAGCGGAACACGGGGAGCTGTTTTTT. Translated: CASSRLAEHGELFF.

The chain is built from TRBV29-1 and TRBJ2-1; 7 bases fit TRBD2. V gave up 4 bases and J gave up 5 bases; unmatched junction bases: 8. This CDR3 contains 14 residues. The germline V gene has CDR1 SQVTM and CDR2 ANQGSEA. CDR3: CSVVRGSADNEQFF. Here the CDR3 DNA reads TGCAGCGTTGTCCGCGGGAGTGCAGACAATGAGCAGTTCTTC.

J is TRBJ2-7 and V is TRBV7-3, with 10 nucleotides matching TRBD2. Trimming took 5 bases from V and 5 from J; bases not matched to a gene: 9. CDR3 length: 15 amino acids. Germline V gene data show CDR1 as SGHTA and CDR2 as FQGTGA. The CDR3 nucleotides are TGTGCCAGCAGCCCAAGAGCGGGGGGGCATAACGAGCAGTACTTC. This translates into CASSPRAGGHNEQYF.

The V call is TRBV4-1, the J call TRBJ1-1, with 10 bases lining up with TRBD1. Losses at the gene ends were 5 bases for V and 4 bases for J; bases not matched to a gene: 7. Germline assignment: CDR1 MGHRA and CDR2 YSYEKL. This CDR3 is 15 amino acids long. CDR3: CASSFRTGGSTEAFF. The CDR3 DNA follows: TGCGCCAGCAGCTTCCGGACAGGGGGTTCCACTGAAGCTTTCTTT.

The rearrangement links TRBV24-1 to TRBJ1-5; a weak D match, TRBD1 (6 bases). Trimming shortened V by 5 bases and J by 3 bases, and 16 bases separated the two germline ends. The CDR3 consists of 16 residues. Looked up from germline, CDR1 is KGHDR and CDR2 is SFDVKD. In nucleotides, the CDR3 is TGTGCCACCAGTGCCCAGGGGAATCTGTTCAATCAGCCCCAGCATTTT. It codes for CATSAQGNLFNQPQHF.

The chain employs TRBV19 and TRBJ2-1, with D maybe TRBD2 (5 bases). The germline V gene encodes CDR1 LNHDA and CDR2 SQIVND (reference sequence). Trimming removed 3 bases from V and 0 bases from J, with 12 bases in between. CDR3 length: 16 amino acids. The CDR3 loop reads CASSMTGFSSYNEQFF. Written as DNA, the CDR3 is TGTGCCAGTAGTATGACGGGATTTAGCTCCTACAATGAGCAGTTCTTC.

CDR3 sequence reads: CASRTGTGNTGELFF. In nucleotides, the CDR3 is TGTGCCAGCAGAACCGGGACAGGGAACACCGGGGAGCTGTTTTTT. V usage is TRBV5-4 and J usage is TRBJ2-2; 8 nucleotides agree with TRBD1. The trim removed 5 bases at V and 1 base at J, leaving 4 bases unmatched. The CDR3 consists of 15 residues. The germline gives CDR1 SGHNT, CDR2 YYREEE (reference sequence).

The chain combines TRBV11-3 with TRBJ1-2, with TRBD1 as a possible D gene (6 bases). V gave up 3 bases and J gave up 6 bases, with 23 bases separating them. Germline lookup yields CDR1 SGHNT and CDR2 YENEEA. This CDR3 has 17 amino acids. Here the CDR3 DNA reads TGTGCCAGCAGCTTCTCTCAGGCAGCCACCAGGGGAAATGGCTACACCTTC. Translation gives CASSFSQAATRGNGYTF.

The chain employs TRBV3-1 (or the pseudogene TRBV3-2) and TRBJ1-4; possible D gene TRBD1, 5 bases. Germline loops: CDR1 LGHDT, CDR2 YNNKEL (reference sequence). This CDR3 contains 15 residues. V lost 0 bases to trimming and J lost 5 bases, with 10 bases between them. This CDR3 is CASSQELRQNEKLFF. The CDR3 nucleotides read TGTGCCAGCAGCCAAGAATTGAGACAGAATGAAAAACTGTTTTTT.

The chain has TRBV15 and TRBJ1-4; no firm D call. This CDR3 comprises 14 residues. V was shortened by 1 base and J by 4 bases, with 7 bases between the two germline ends. Germline assignment: CDR1 LNHNV and CDR2 YYDKDF (reference sequence). The CDR3 DNA reads TGTGCCACCAGCAGAGTCGGTTTTAATGAAAAACTGTTTTTT. Protein sequence: CATSRVGFNEKLFF.

The chain uses TRBV7-2 and TRBJ2-1; 7 positions agree with TRBD2. There are 16 residues in the CDR3. Germline CDR1 is SGHTA and CDR2 is FQGNSA. V was pared by 1 base and J by 5 bases, with 8 bases of the junction left unmatched. CDR3 in amino acids: CASSLGGGVVNNEQFF. In DNA, the CDR3 is TGTGCCAGCAGCTTAGGGGGAGGGGTGGTGAACAATGAGCAGTTCTTC.

This clone was observed many times. J is TRBJ2-7 and V is TRBV20-1; 7 nucleotides match TRBD2. This CDR3 has 15 residues. The V and J ends lost 3 bases and 1 base, in that order; junction bases with no gene match: 9. CDR1 DFQATT and CDR2 SNEGSKA come from the germline V gene (reference sequence). For the CDR3, the DNA is TGCAGTGCTAGTGGTGTGAGGGAGGGTTCCTACGAGCAGTACTTC. Translation: CSASGVREGSYEQYF.

The sample holds one count of this clone. This chain links TRBV15 with TRBJ2-7; perhaps TRBD1 as D (6 bases). Germline lookup yields CDR1 LNHNV and CDR2 YYDKDF (reference sequence). Trimming pared 0 bases from V and 6 bases from J, leaving 12 bases between. This CDR3 region has 14 residues. The CDR3, as DNA: TGTGCCACCAGCAGAGAGGGGTGGGGGCGCGAGCAGTACTTC. Its translation: CATSREGWGREQYF.

The CDR3 DNA is TGTGCCAGTAGTATAAGCCAGGGTACTTACAATGAGCAGTTCTTC. Amino acid sequence: CASSISQGTYNEQFF. The V call is TRBV19, the J call TRBJ2-1; maybe TRBD1 (5 bases). The V gene lost 2 bases and the J gene lost 4 bases, with 12 bases spanning the gap. Germline CDR1 LNHDA, CDR2 SQIVND (reference sequence). This CDR3 is built from 15 residues.

This clone was found a few times. V usage is TRBV19 and J usage is TRBJ2-2; TRBD1 might be the D (5 bases). Germline CDR1 is LNHDA and CDR2 is SQIVND (reference sequence). The CDR3 spans 16 residues. Trimming removed 3 bases at V and 6 bases at J, with 17 bases between. The CDR3 sequence is CASSMAGKVKSGELFF. CDR3 DNA sequence: TGTGCCAGTAGTATGGCAGGGAAGGTAAAATCCGGGGAGCTGTTTTTT.